The clone carrying this T cell receptor beta chain appeared a few times. V lost 4 bases and J lost 8; bases outside the gene matches: 8. The CDR3 is 15 amino acids. CDR1 and CDR2 from the germline V gene are SGHRS and YFSETQ. Participants were aged about 18 to 90 years from roughly 26 US areas. Each exposed participant met a COVID-19 case in the 2 weeks preceding study entry. TCRdb's table, derived via immunoSEQ multiplex PCR, lists solely in-frame clones and lacks some. The sample contains 250,000 to 300,000 clones, roughly 80% of which appear only once. The entry originates in a study of blood T cell repertoires in COVID-19.

Specimen: PBMCs or T cells enriched from blood (not recorded which). The TCR was taken from a man aged 40-50 years who had been exposed to COVID-19. V is TRBV5-1 and J is TRBJ1-4; 10 bases match TRBD1. CDR3 protein: CASSTRTGGLEKLFF. DNA of the CDR3: TGCGCCAGCAGCACCCGGACAGGGGGTTTGGAAAAACTGTTTTTT. The whole variable domain, remainder taken from reference TRBV5-1 and TRBJ1-4, is KAGVTQTPRYLIKTRGQQVTLSCSPISGHRSVSWYQQTPGQGLQFLFEYFSETQRNKGNFPGRFSGRQFSNSRSEMNVSTLELGDSALYLCASSTRTGGLEKLFFGSGTQLSVL.